The clone carrying this TCR beta chain appeared a few times. These data come from a study of cytomegalovirus exposure and HLA in healthy donors. The CDR3 totals 14 residues. CDR1 and CDR2 from the germline V gene are GTSNPN and SVGIG (reference sequence). Trimming at V came to 6 bases and at J to 1 base, leaving 6 bases not matched to a gene. Use of 60 Vbeta and 13 Jbeta primers characterized the PCR. Sequencing was performed with immunoSEQ multiplex PCR; in TCRdb, only in-frame clones are kept and a portion is missing. Of 210,000 or so clones in the sample, 65% to 90% are singletons; the top ten hold around 1.5%.

The chain uses TRBV30 and TRBJ2-7; the match to TRBD2 covers 10 bases. The specimen sequenced was PBMCs. The sequence was collected from a girl between 5 and 17 years old in good health and CMV-seronegative. This chain's CDR3 is CACRTSGTSYEQYF. The DNA for the CDR3 is TGTGCCTGCCGGACTAGCGGAACATCCTACGAGCAGTACTTC.